Below, 28 T cell receptor beta chains from the same sample are listed, as sequenced in a study of graft-versus-host responses after intestinal transplantation (dated by TCRdb to the early 2020s). The library was built by means of the immunoSEQ multiplex PCR assay. This immuneACCESS table, as held by TCRdb, lists in-frame sequences with V and J called but not all clones. Of the missing ones, under half trace to an unresolved V gene in checked studies; the others have no known cause. Counted in this sample were about 77,000 clones; about 92% of them appeared once. The top ten constitute under 0.85% of the sample. This specimen consisted of PBMCs, obtained 98 days after intestinal transplantation. The receptor set was obtained from a human patient who received an intestinal transplant, so some T cells may come from the graft donor.

The rearrangement links TRBV7-8 to TRBJ1-5; D is possibly TRBD1 (5 bases). CDR1 is SGHVS, CDR2 FQNEAQ, per germline. The CDR3 is made up of 18 amino acids. The V end lost 2 bases, the J end lost 0 bases, and 17 bases lay between the germline ends. CDR3 in amino acids: CASSLLRLGQGSNQPQHF. The CDR3 DNA sequence: TGTGCCAGCAGCTTACTACGGTTGGGGCAGGGTAGCAATCAGCCCCAGCATTTT.

There are a few counts of this clone. The chain carries TRBV2 and TRBJ2-7, with 8 bases that match TRBD1. CDR3 length equals 14 residues. Trimming removed 6 bases from V and 6 bases from J; junction bases left unmatched: 10. Germline lookup yields CDR1 SNHLY and CDR2 FYNNEI. CDR3 sequence reads: CASSPGQAGGEQYF. CDR3 nucleotide sequence: TGTGCCAGCAGCCCGGGACAGGCAGGTGGCGAGCAGTACTTC.

V usage is TRBV6-5 and J usage is TRBJ2-3, with D perhaps being TRBD1 or TRBD2 (6 bases each). Germline-derived CDR1 and CDR2 are MNHEY and SVGAGI. V lost 0 bases to trimming and J lost 6 bases, with 13 bases between them. The CDR3 consists of 15 residues. The CDR3 sequence: CASSYSAGAGDTQYF. The CDR3 DNA follows: TGTGCCAGCAGTTACTCGGCAGGGGCGGGGGATACGCAGTATTTT.

The rearrangement joins TRBV15 to TRBJ2-1; D uncertain. The V and J ends lost 0 bases and 0 bases respectively, with 12 bases between them. The germline V gene has CDR1 LNHNV and CDR2 YYDKDF (reference sequence). The CDR3 consists of 17 residues. CDR3 protein: CATSREGFPGSYNEQFF. The CDR3 region has the DNA TGTGCCACCAGCAGAGAAGGCTTCCCAGGCTCCTACAATGAGCAGTTCTTC.

The V call is TRBV25-1, the J call TRBJ1-1; 8 nucleotides match TRBD1. V lost 11 bases to trimming and J lost 0 bases; unmatched junction nucleotides: 8. Germline CDR1 MGHDK, CDR2 SYGVNS. The CDR3 covers 14 residues. The CDR3 spells CAAGTGGVNTEAFF. Here the CDR3 DNA reads TGTGCCGCGGGGACAGGTGGTGTGAACACTGAAGCTTTCTTT.

The V and J genes are TRBV27 and TRBJ2-3, with unresolved D. Trimming removed 6 bases from V and 1 base from J, with 8 bases in between. Per the germline V gene, CDR1 is MNHEY and CDR2 is SMNVEV (reference sequence). The CDR3 is made up of 13 amino acids. The CDR3 reads CASRSLGTDTQYF. CDR3 sequence (DNA): TGTGCCAGCAGGTCTCTGGGCACAGATACGCAGTATTTT.

V gene TRBV5-8 combines with J gene TRBJ1-2; TRBD1 is a possible D gene (5 bases). The CDR3 contains 15 residues. The V end lost 0 bases, the J end lost 3 bases, and 12 bases lay between the germline ends. Germline V gene sequence: CDR1 SGHTS, CDR2 YDEGEE. The CDR3: CASSLVARDHYGYTF. The CDR3 DNA reads as TGTGCCAGCAGCTTGGTTGCCAGGGACCACTATGGCTACACCTTC. The complete variable domain, with remaining parts taken from reference TRBV5-8 and TRBJ1-2, reads EAGVTQSPTHLIKTRGQQATLRCSPISGHTSVYWYQQALGLGLQFLLWYDEGEERNRGNFPPRFSGRQFPNYSSELNVNALELEDSALYLCASSLVARDHYGYTFGSGTRLTVV.

The chain carries TRBV27 and TRBJ2-7, with 12 bases matching TRBD2. The CDR3 has 15 residues. The trim removed 7 bases at V and 5 bases at J, leaving 9 bases unmatched. CDR1 and CDR2 from the germline V gene are MNHEY and SMNVEV (reference sequence). The CDR3 DNA reads TGTGCCAGCATTAGCCGGACTAGCGGGATCCACGAGCAGTACTTC. Translation: CASISRTSGIHEQYF.

V gene TRBV2 combines with J gene TRBJ2-5; TRBD1 or TRBD2 may be the D gene (5 bases each). The CDR3 is 16 residues long. Germline V lookup: CDR1 SNHLY, CDR2 FYNNEI. Trimming cost V 2 bases and J 2 bases, with 15 bases left between them. The CDR3 DNA follows: TGTGCCAGCAGTGAAATCTTCCGGGACGAGCAAGAGACCCAGTACTTC. It is translated as CASSEIFRDEQETQYF.

The rearrangement uses TRBV6-5 and TRBJ2-4; the D call may be TRBD1 or TRBD2 (5 bases each). With 5 bases removed from V and 10 bases from J, the gap between germline ends came to 12 bases. This CDR3 comprises 12 residues. Germline assignment: CDR1 MNHEY and CDR2 SVGAGI. CDR3 in DNA: TGTGCCAGCAGTCAACGGGACGGGATTCAGTACTTC. Translation gives CASSQRDGIQYF.

The chain carries TRBV7-6 and TRBJ2-5, with D hard to call. The CDR3 totals 12 residues. Per germline, CDR1 SGHVS and CDR2 FNYEAQ. The CDR3 nucleotides read TGTGCAGCTGGACGAGGACAAGAGACCCAGTACTTC. Translation gives CAAGRGQETQYF.

The rearrangement links TRBV30 to TRBJ2-2; D is uncertain. The ends were cut back, 3 bases at V and 1 base at J, with 9 bases in the middle. The CDR3 sequence is 14 residues long. Germline lookup yields CDR1 GTSNPN and CDR2 SVGIG (reference sequence). This CDR3 is CAWRAQWNTGELFF. CDR3 nucleotide sequence: TGTGCCTGGAGGGCGCAATGGAACACCGGGGAGCTGTTTTTT.

This clone showed up just a few times. At one of its ends the junction is not consistent with the germline gene, which may arise from a read error. This chain joins TRBV5-4 and TRBJ2-5, with D unresolved. This CDR3 is 13 amino acids long. CDR1 is SGHNT, CDR2 YYREEE, per germline (reference sequence). In nucleotides, the CDR3 is TGTGCCAGCAGCCAAGATCTGGTTGCGTCCCGACACTTC. Residues: CASSQDLVASRHF.

The J gene is TRBJ2-1, the V gene TRBV9; 10 bases fit TRBD2. Trimming at V came to 3 bases and at J to 9 bases, leaving 9 bases not matched to a gene. There are 15 residues in the CDR3. CDR1 and CDR2 from the germline V gene are SGDLS and YYNGEE. The CDR3 here is CASSAGTSAGGEQFF. CDR3 sequence (DNA): TGTGCCAGCAGCGCCGGGACTAGCGCCGGCGGTGAGCAGTTCTTC.

The chain combines TRBV6-1 with TRBJ1-1; a possible D gene is TRBD1 (6 bases). Per the germline V gene, CDR1 is MNHNS and CDR2 is SASEGT. This CDR3 contains 13 residues. Trimming left V 2 bases short and J 8 bases short, with 12 bases between. The CDR3 loop reads CASSETGRPEAFF. The CDR3 DNA sequence: TGTGCCAGCAGTGAAACAGGGAGGCCGGAAGCTTTCTTT.

This chain connects TRBV5-6 to TRBJ2-7; 9 nucleotides agree with TRBD1. CDR1 SGHDT and CDR2 YYEEEE come from the germline V gene. Losses at the gene ends were 3 bases for V and 5 bases for J; bases not matched to a gene: 3. This CDR3 is 13 amino acids long. CDR3 coding DNA: TGTGCCAGCAGCTCGGGACAGGGCAACGAGCAGTACTTC. It translates to CASSSGQGNEQYF.

The gene calls are TRBV7-3 and TRBJ2-5; D is unclear. Germline V gives CDR1 SGHTA, CDR2 FQGTGA. Trimming removed 2 bases at V and 3 bases at J, with 10 bases between. This CDR3 is built from 14 residues. The DNA of the CDR3 is TGTGCCAGCAGCTTAGTCCCCGGAAAAGAGACCCAGTACTTC. Protein product: CASSLVPGKETQYF. The full variable domain, completed using reference TRBV7-3 and TRBJ2-5, is GAGVSQTPSNKVTEKGKYVELRCDPISGHTALYWYRQSLGQGPEFLIYFQGTGAADDSGLPNDRFFAVRPEGSVSTLKIQRTERGDSAVYLCASSLVPGKETQYFGPGTRLLVL.

This chain joins TRBV4-1 and TRBJ2-7; maybe TRBD2 (6 bases). This CDR3 is 17 amino acids long. Germline-derived CDR1 and CDR2 are MGHRA and YSYEKL. V lost 0 bases and J lost 0, with 15 bases in between. The CDR3 loop reads CASSQEEAASASYEQYF. Written as DNA, the CDR3 is TGCGCCAGCAGCCAAGAGGAGGCGGCTAGCGCCTCCTACGAGCAGTACTTC.

This clone was detected only once. V is TRBV6-5 and J is TRBJ2-5; a weak D match, TRBD2 (5 bases). This CDR3 spans 13 amino acids. Per germline, CDR1 MNHEY and CDR2 SVGAGI. The V and J ends lost 6 bases and 2 bases respectively, with 10 bases between them. The DNA of the CDR3 is TGTGCCAGCAGACCCCGGGGACAAGAGACCCAGTACTTC. Translation gives CASRPRGQETQYF.

The chain employs TRBV7-2 and TRBJ2-2, with a tentative D call TRBD1 (6 bases). The CDR3 is made up of 16 amino acids. V lost 5 bases to trimming and J lost 0 bases, with 13 bases between them. CDR1 is SGHTA and CDR2 is FQGNSA in the germline V gene. CDR3: CASSGQGTANTGELFF. DNA of the CDR3: TGTGCCAGCAGCGGCCAGGGGACGGCGAACACCGGGGAGCTGTTTTTT.

The chain recombines TRBV2 with TRBJ2-1; TRBD1 matches at 7 bases. CDR3 length: 12 residues. Looked up from germline, CDR1 is SNHLY and CDR2 is FYNNEI. After removal of 6 bases from V and 6 bases from J, the junction contained 2 bases not matched to a gene. Here the CDR3 reads CASSRQGNEQFF. CDR3 nucleotides: TGTGCCAGCAGCCGACAGGGCAATGAGCAGTTCTTC.

CDR3 in amino acids: CASSRTSGANVLTF. The CDR3 DNA follows: TGTGCCAGCAGTCGGACCTCTGGGGCCAACGTCCTGACTTTC. The V and J genes are TRBV11-1 and TRBJ2-6; no reliable D call. Trimming shortened V by 6 bases and J by 0 bases, and 6 bases separated the two germline ends. CDR1 is SGHAT and CDR2 is FQDESV in the germline V gene (reference sequence). The CDR3 has 14 residues.

The V call is TRBV6-1, the J call TRBJ2-7; D is perhaps TRBD1 (5 bases). CDR1 is MNHNS and CDR2 is SASEGT in the germline V gene. There are 16 residues in the CDR3. V was pared by 3 bases and J by 5 bases, with 20 bases between. The DNA for the CDR3 is TGTGCCAGCAGTGACGATTTCTCGGCAGGGTGGGACGAGCAGTACTTC. Its translation: CASSDDFSAGWDEQYF.

The V call is TRBV5-1, the J call TRBJ1-1; 7 positions match TRBD1. This CDR3 spans 14 amino acids. Trimming took 5 bases from V and 2 from J; bases not matched to a gene: 6. CDR1 and CDR2 from the germline V gene are SGHRS and YFSETQ. CDR3 nucleotides: TGCGCCAGCAGGTGGGGGACAGAAAACACTGAAGCTTTCTTT. Translating gives CASRWGTENTEAFF.

The rearrangement links TRBV14 to TRBJ2-1; 11 bases line up with TRBD2. This CDR3 contains 16 residues. The V gene's germline CDR1 is SGHDN and CDR2 FVKESK. The V and J ends lost 2 bases and 7 bases, in that order; junction bases with no gene match: 7. This CDR3 reads CASSQRSGRARNEQFF. The DNA for the CDR3 is TGTGCCAGCAGCCAACGTAGCGGGAGGGCCCGGAATGAGCAGTTCTTC.

The V gene is TRBV28, the J gene TRBJ2-7, with 10 bases lining up with TRBD2. The germline V gene encodes CDR1 MDHEN and CDR2 SYDVKM. CDR3 length: 14 amino acids. Trimming cost V 4 bases and J 5 bases; bases outside gene matches: 5. The CDR3 DNA reads TGTGCCAGCAGTTATAGCGGGGGGAGAAACGAGCAGTACTTC. This gives the protein CASSYSGGRNEQYF.

V gene TRBV30 combines with J gene TRBJ2-5; tentative D call: TRBD2 (5 bases). Germline lookup yields CDR1 GTSNPN and CDR2 SVGIG (reference sequence). The CDR3 spans 14 residues. Trimming took off 1 base at V and 5 bases at J, with 14 bases between the two ends. The DNA for the CDR3 is TGTGCCTGGAGTGGGACTGTCCATGAGGAGACCCAGTACTTC. It is translated as CAWSGTVHEETQYF.

The V call is TRBV5-1, the J call TRBJ1-2; D is unclear. The CDR3 loop spans 12 amino acids. V was cut by 5 bases and J by 1 base, with 6 bases left in between. Germline CDR1 reads SGHRS; CDR2 reads YFSETQ. The CDR3 region is CASSDGNYGYTF. For the CDR3, the DNA is TGCGCCAGCAGTGACGGTAACTATGGCTACACCTTC. Variable domain in full (rest from reference TRBV5-1 and TRBJ1-2): KAGVTQTPRYLIKTRGQQVTLSCSPISGHRSVSWYQQTPGQGLQFLFEYFSETQRNKGNFPGRFSGRQFSNSRSEMNVSTLELGDSALYLCASSDGNYGYTFGSGTRLTVV.